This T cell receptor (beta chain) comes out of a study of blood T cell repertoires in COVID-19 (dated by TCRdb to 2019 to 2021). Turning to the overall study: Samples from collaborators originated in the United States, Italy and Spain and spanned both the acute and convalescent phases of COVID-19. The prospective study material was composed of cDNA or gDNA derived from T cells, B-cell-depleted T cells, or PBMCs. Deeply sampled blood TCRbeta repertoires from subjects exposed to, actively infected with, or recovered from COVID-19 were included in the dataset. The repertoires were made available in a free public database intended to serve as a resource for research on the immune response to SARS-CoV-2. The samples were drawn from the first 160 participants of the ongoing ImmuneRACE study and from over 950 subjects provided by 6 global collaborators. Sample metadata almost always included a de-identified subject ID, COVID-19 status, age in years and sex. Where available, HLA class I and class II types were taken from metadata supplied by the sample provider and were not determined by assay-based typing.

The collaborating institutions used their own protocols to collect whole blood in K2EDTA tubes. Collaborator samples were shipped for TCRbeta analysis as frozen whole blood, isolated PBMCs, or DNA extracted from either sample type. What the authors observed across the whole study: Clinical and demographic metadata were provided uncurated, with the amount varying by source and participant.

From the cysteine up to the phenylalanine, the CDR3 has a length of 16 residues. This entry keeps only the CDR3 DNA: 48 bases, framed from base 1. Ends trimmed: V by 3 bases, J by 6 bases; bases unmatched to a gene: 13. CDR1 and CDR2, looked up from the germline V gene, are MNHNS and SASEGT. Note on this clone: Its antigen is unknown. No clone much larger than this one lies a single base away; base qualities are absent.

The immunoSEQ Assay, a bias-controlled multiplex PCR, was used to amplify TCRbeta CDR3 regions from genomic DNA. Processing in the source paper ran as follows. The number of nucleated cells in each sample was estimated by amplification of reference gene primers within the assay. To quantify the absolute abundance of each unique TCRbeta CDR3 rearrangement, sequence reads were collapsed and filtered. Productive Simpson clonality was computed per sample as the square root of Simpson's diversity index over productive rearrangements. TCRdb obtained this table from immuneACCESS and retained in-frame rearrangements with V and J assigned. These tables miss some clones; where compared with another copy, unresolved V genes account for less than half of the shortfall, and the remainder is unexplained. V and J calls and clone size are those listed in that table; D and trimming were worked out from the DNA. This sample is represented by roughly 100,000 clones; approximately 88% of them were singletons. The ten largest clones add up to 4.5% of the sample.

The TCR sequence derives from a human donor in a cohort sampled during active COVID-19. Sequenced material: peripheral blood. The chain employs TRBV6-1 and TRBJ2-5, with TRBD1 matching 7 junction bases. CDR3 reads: CASSDQTGYQRQTQYF. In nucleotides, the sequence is TGTGCCAGCAGTGACCAGACAGGGTACCAGAGGCAGACCCAGTACTTC.